This TCR beta chain was recovered during a study of cytomegalovirus exposure and HLA in healthy donors. Study as a whole: According to later analysis, the same platform produced the 120 validation and approximately 700 first-cohort repertoires. Study-level points and caveats: The study put some 150 TCR beta chains on its list as cytomegalovirus-associated. Later, an analysis found that TCR clusters from the first cohort tended to co-occur in the roughly 110 validation repertoires.

Separate from the approximately 670-subject first cohort was the roughly 120-subject validation cohort, to which the donors belonged. Sequencing used immunoSEQ multiplex PCR; TCRdb keeps in-frame clones, though not all of them. The sample contains approximately 300,000 clones, roughly 90% of which appear only once. For this clone: Antigen: not known.

Sequenced input: PBMCs. The TCR was taken from a woman in her twenties or thirties in good health and CMV-seropositive.

The CDR3 region is CATSRGHTNTGELFF. CDR3 coding DNA: TGTGCCACCAGCAGAGGACATACGAACACCGGGGAGCTGTTTTTT. This chain connects TRBV15 to TRBJ2-2; no definite D call. CDR3 length equals 15 residues. The V and J ends lost 1 base and 0 bases respectively, with 6 bases between them. Germline V lookup: CDR1 LNHNV, CDR2 YYDKDF (reference sequence). The full variable domain, its missing parts supplied by reference TRBV15 and TRBJ2-2, is DAMVIQNPRYQVTQFGKPVTLSCSQTLNHNVMYWYQQKSSQAPKLLFHYYDKDFNNEADTPDNFQSRRPNTSFCFLDIRSPGLGDTAMYLCATSRGHTNTGELFFGEGSRLTVL.